The 11 T cell receptor beta chains below were found in one sample sequenced in a study of cytomegalovirus exposure and HLA in healthy donors. 13 Jbeta primers and 60 Vbeta primers were used for the PCR. Profiled with immunoSEQ multiplex PCR; TCRdb holds only in-frame clones, not every one. The profile shows approximately 140,000 clones, just under 80% of them singletons. The material sequenced was PBMCs. The receptors here all came from a woman aged 40 to 49 in good health and CMV-seronegative.

The V and J genes are TRBV11-2 and TRBJ1-5, with TRBD1 matching 12 bases. CDR3 length: 16 residues. The V segment lost 5 bases and the J segment 7 bases; nucleotides outside the gene matches: 9. The V gene's germline CDR1 is SGHAT and CDR2 FQNNGV. CDR3 sequence reads: CASSLGDRGLGQPQHF. The CDR3 region has the DNA TGTGCCAGCAGCCTGGGGGACAGGGGGCTTGGGCAGCCCCAGCATTTT.

The chain carries TRBV7-9 and TRBJ1-1, with 8 bases identical to TRBD1. The V gene end was trimmed by 6 bases and the J gene end by 3 bases; junction bases not matched to a gene: 3. The V gene's germline CDR1 is SEHNR and CDR2 FQNEAQ (reference sequence). The CDR3 length is 13 residues. DNA for the CDR3: TGTGCCAGCAGTGGACAGGGTTACACTGAAGCTTTCTTT. It specifies CASSGQGYTEAFF.

The chain has TRBV5-1 and TRBJ2-2; TRBD2 matches at 13 bases. The CDR3 runs to 17 residues. With V trimmed by 3 bases and J by 0 bases, 2 bases remained unmatched. From germline, CDR1 is SGHRS and CDR2 YFSETQ. The CDR3: CASSWGLAGPNTGELFF. DNA for the CDR3: TGCGCCAGCAGCTGGGGACTAGCGGGGCCGAACACCGGGGAGCTGTTTTTT.

The chain links TRBV5-1 to TRBJ1-1; possibly TRBD1 for D (5 bases). The V end was cut by 4 bases, the J end by 1 base, with 14 bases between. CDR3 length: 15 residues. Germline assignment: CDR1 SGHRS and CDR2 YFSETQ. The CDR3 DNA follows: TGCGCCAGCAGCGTTGGAGGGGCCGCGAACACTGAAGCTTTCTTT. Its translation is CASSVGGAANTEAFF.

The rearrangement uses TRBV19 and TRBJ2-7; 7 bases fit TRBD2. The V and J ends lost 10 bases and 0 bases, in that order; junction bases with no gene match: 9. Germline V gives CDR1 LNHDA, CDR2 SQIVND (reference sequence). The CDR3 totals 14 residues. The chain's CDR3 is CATAWGGGSYEQYF. CDR3 in DNA: TGTGCCACCGCTTGGGGGGGAGGCTCCTACGAGCAGTACTTC.

The V and J genes are TRBV5-1 and TRBJ1-1, with 7 positions matching TRBD1. The CDR3 spans 14 residues. Germline V lookup: CDR1 SGHRS, CDR2 YFSETQ. V shed 1 base, J shed 4 bases, and the junction held 4 bases outside the gene matches. CDR3 in DNA: TGCGCCAGCAGCTTGACAGGGGTTGTCACTGAAGCTTTCTTT. Protein product: CASSLTGVVTEAFF.

This clone was seen a handful of times. The chain combines TRBV15 with TRBJ2-5; TRBD1 aligns across 10 bases. The J call may be incorrect, as the DNA end agrees better with TRBJ2-7. Germline V gene lookup returns CDR1 LNHNV and CDR2 YYDKDF (reference sequence). The CDR3 loop spans 16 amino acids. The CDR3: CATSPSDRGRMNEQYF. In DNA, the CDR3 is TGTGCCACCAGCCCCTCCGACAGGGGGCGCATGAACGAGCAGTACTTC.

This rearrangement joins TRBV10-2 to TRBJ2-2; tentative D call: TRBD1 (6 bases). The CDR3 is 13 residues long. V was shortened by 3 bases and J by 6 bases, with 8 bases between the two germline ends. CDR1 is WSHSY, CDR2 SAAADI, per germline. The CDR3, as DNA: TGCGCCAGCAGTGAACAGGGTCCCGGGGAGCTGTTTTTT. Translated, it gives CASSEQGPGELFF.

In DNA form, the CDR3 reads TGCGCCAGCAGCCAGACAGGCAATGAGCAGTTCTTC. This sequence encodes CASSQTGNEQFF. The chain combines TRBV5-1 with TRBJ2-1; possibly TRBD1 for D (6 bases). The CDR3 has 12 residues. Trimming removed 4 bases from V and 6 bases from J, with 8 bases in between. The germline V gene encodes CDR1 SGHRS and CDR2 YFSETQ.

The J gene is TRBJ1-1, the V gene TRBV11-2, with 8 bases fitting TRBD1. Trimming cost V 4 bases and J 3 bases; bases outside gene matches: 10. Germline loops: CDR1 SGHAT, CDR2 FQNNGV. The CDR3 length is 16 residues. The CDR3 loop reads CASSSVRGQADTEAFF. The CDR3 DNA reads as TGTGCCAGCAGCTCCGTCAGGGGGCAAGCGGACACTGAAGCTTTCTTT.

The gene calls are TRBV6-5 and TRBJ2-7; a possible D gene is TRBD2 (6 bases). V shed 2 bases and J shed 4 bases, with 12 bases lying between them. The CDR3 is 14 residues long. The germline CDR1 and CDR2 sequences are MNHEY and SVGAGI. The CDR3 nucleotides read TGTGCCAGCAGTTACGGCGCGGGGCCTTACGAGCAGTACTTC. Translated: CASSYGAGPYEQYF.